This is a list of T cell receptor beta chains from one sample in a study of Ad26.COV2.S vaccination and SARS-CoV-2 variants. Method: immunoSEQ multiplex PCR; TCRdb's copy keeps in-frame clones and lacks some. The sample includes fewer than 800,000 clones, around 89% seen only once; the top ten take nearly 1.5%. The specimen was peripheral blood, collected in a trial of Ad26.COV2.S vaccine versus placebo. Every receptor here comes from a person between 18 and 59 years old who received the Ad26.COV2.S COVID-19 vaccine or a placebo. Both conserved end residues are part of each CDR3. A D gene is named only where the DNA matches it firmly. Part of the rows lack a size; the others show once, few, many or a class for expanded clones.

clone size: .; J gene: TRBJ2-5; V gene: TRBV18; D gene: TRBD2; CDR3 protein: CASGERGGQEETQYF; CDR3 DNA: TGTGCCAGCGGGGAGCGGGGCGGCCAGGAGGAGACCCAGTACTTC
clone size: few; J gene: TRBJ2-3; V gene: TRBV12-3/TRBV12-4; D gene: .; CDR3 protein: CASSLGSTDTQYF; CDR3 DNA: TGTGCCAGCAGTTTGGGGAGCACAGATACGCAGTATTTT
clone size: .; J gene: TRBJ1-1; V gene: TRBV30; D gene: .; CDR3 protein: CAWRGMNTEAFF; CDR3 DNA: TGTGCCTGGAGGGGGATGAACACTGAAGCTTTCTTT
clone size: once; J gene: TRBJ2-2; V gene: TRBV19; D gene: TRBD2; CDR3 protein: CASSLYGTSGRQNTGELFF; CDR3 DNA: TGTGCCAGTAGTTTGTATGGGACTAGCGGGAGGCAGAACACCGGGGAGCTGTTTTTT
clone size: once; J gene: TRBJ2-5; V gene: TRBV24-1; D gene: TRBD1; CDR3 protein: CATSDTRGPETQYF; CDR3 DNA: TGTGCCACCAGTGACACCAGGGGGCCAGAGACCCAGTACTTC
clone size: .; J gene: TRBJ1-2; V gene: TRBV4-3; D gene: .; CDR3 protein: CASSQGRSGSYGYTF; CDR3 DNA: TGCGCCAGCAGCCAAGGTCGCAGCGGGTCCTATGGCTACACCTTC
clone size: .; J gene: TRBJ2-2; V gene: TRBV4-3; D gene: .; CDR3 protein: CASSQDSGSNTGELFF; CDR3 DNA: TGCGCCAGCAGCCAAGATTCGGGGTCGAACACCGGGGAGCTGTTTTTT
clone size: .; J gene: TRBJ2-7; V gene: TRBV6-5; D gene: .; CDR3 protein: CASSYSAGTVEQYF; CDR3 DNA: TGTGCCAGCAGTTACTCGGCAGGGACGGTGGAGCAGTACTTC
clone size: once; J gene: TRBJ1-2; V gene: TRBV25-1; D gene: .; CDR3 protein: CASSELDSAYGYTF; CDR3 DNA: TGTGCCAGCAGTGAATTGGACAGTGCCTATGGCTACACCTTC
clone size: .; J gene: TRBJ2-4; V gene: TRBV19; D gene: .; CDR3 protein: CASSSENRRVGITKNIQYF; CDR3 DNA: TGTGCCAGTAGTTCCGAGAACAGGAGAGTCGGAATAACCAAAAACATTCAGTACTTC
clone size: .; J gene: TRBJ1-5; V gene: TRBV19; D gene: .; CDR3 protein: CASSRDTNSNQPQHF; CDR3 DNA: TGTGCCAGTAGCAGAGACACGAATAGCAATCAGCCCCAGCATTTT
clone size: .; J gene: TRBJ1-1; V gene: TRBV27; D gene: .; CDR3 protein: CASSPIQGDTEAFF; CDR3 DNA: TGTGCCAGCAGTCCAATTCAAGGCGACACTGAAGCTTTCTTT
clone size: .; J gene: TRBJ1-3; V gene: TRBV3-1/TRBV3-2; D gene: .; CDR3 protein: CASSQDPSSQRNTIYF; CDR3 DNA: TGTGCCAGCAGCCAAGATCCAAGCTCCCAACGAAACACCATATATTTT
clone size: .; J gene: TRBJ1-3; V gene: TRBV10-2; D gene: .; CDR3 protein: CASSERGGGNTIYF; CDR3 DNA: TGCGCCAGCAGTGAGCGGGGAGGTGGAAACACCATATATTTT
clone size: .; J gene: TRBJ2-3; V gene: TRBV7-2; D gene: TRBD1; CDR3 protein: CASSYGQGTDTQYF; CDR3 DNA: TGTGCCAGCAGCTATGGACAGGGGACAGATACGCAGTATTTT
clone size: .; J gene: TRBJ1-4; V gene: TRBV6-1; D gene: .; CDR3 protein: CASSERFLGSEKLFF; CDR3 DNA: TGTGCCAGCAGTGAACGGTTCTTAGGGAGTGAAAAACTGTTTTTT
clone size: .; J gene: TRBJ2-7; V gene: TRBV7-6; D gene: .; CDR3 protein: CASSSRSPIYEQYF; CDR3 DNA: TGTGCCAGCAGCTCAAGGTCCCCGATATACGAGCAGTACTTC
clone size: .; J gene: TRBJ2-1; V gene: TRBV5-1; D gene: TRBD2; CDR3 protein: CASSLGPAGDPGAEQFF; CDR3 DNA: TGCGCCAGCAGCTTGGGACCAGCGGGGGATCCGGGCGCTGAGCAGTTCTTC
clone size: .; J gene: TRBJ2-7; V gene: TRBV7-2; D gene: TRBD2; CDR3 protein: CASSPLAGDYEQYF; CDR3 DNA: TGTGCCAGCAGCCCCCTAGCGGGAGACTACGAGCAGTACTTC
clone size: once; J gene: TRBJ2-2; V gene: TRBV19; D gene: TRBD1; CDR3 protein: CASSSTGANTGELFF; CDR3 DNA: TGTGCCAGTTCATCGACAGGGGCGAACACCGGGGAGCTGTTTTTT
clone size: .; J gene: TRBJ1-2; V gene: TRBV30; D gene: .; CDR3 protein: CAWTSGVDYGYTF; CDR3 DNA: TGTGCCTGGACTAGCGGGGTCGACTATGGCTACACCTTC
clone size: .; J gene: TRBJ1-6; V gene: TRBV5-8; D gene: .; CDR3 protein: CASAGLGDSPLHF; CDR3 DNA: TGTGCCAGCGCCGGGCTGGGCGATTCACCCCTCCACTTT
clone size: .; J gene: TRBJ2-1; V gene: TRBV5-1; D gene: TRBD2; CDR3 protein: CASSWTLAGVPYNEQFF; CDR3 DNA: TGCGCCAGCAGCTGGACTTTAGCGGGGGTCCCCTACAATGAGCAGTTCTTC
clone size: .; J gene: TRBJ1-2; V gene: TRBV19; D gene: .; CDR3 protein: CASTPSDRSNYGYTF; CDR3 DNA: TGTGCCAGTACCCCCTCGGACCGGTCCAACTATGGCTACACCTTC
clone size: .; J gene: TRBJ2-2; V gene: TRBV3-1/TRBV3-2; D gene: TRBD2; CDR3 protein: CASRVAGGGGTGELFF; CDR3 DNA: TGTGCCAGCAGGGTAGCGGGAGGAGGAGGAACCGGGGAGCTGTTTTTT
clone size: .; J gene: TRBJ2-2; V gene: TRBV5-1; D gene: .; CDR3 protein: CASSLAGANTGELFF; CDR3 DNA: TGCGCCAGCAGCTTGGCGGGGGCGAACACCGGGGAGCTGTTTTTT
clone size: .; J gene: TRBJ2-7; V gene: TRBV10-3; D gene: .; CDR3 protein: CATSESYEQYF; CDR3 DNA: TGTGCTACGAGTGAAAGCTACGAGCAGTACTTC
clone size: .; J gene: TRBJ2-1; V gene: TRBV7-9; D gene: TRBD2; CDR3 protein: CASRPPGGAHNEQFF; CDR3 DNA: TGTGCCAGCAGACCCCCGGGAGGGGCCCACAATGAGCAGTTCTTC
clone size: .; J gene: TRBJ2-2; V gene: TRBV5-1; D gene: .; CDR3 protein: CASSLAGTNTGELFF; CDR3 DNA: TGCGCCAGCAGCTTGGCCGGGACGAACACCGGGGAGCTGTTTTTT
clone size: .; J gene: TRBJ1-1; V gene: TRBV20-1; D gene: .; CDR3 protein: CSAPRVTEAFF; CDR3 DNA: TGCAGTGCACCCAGGGTTACTGAAGCTTTCTTT
clone size: .; J gene: TRBJ2-7; V gene: TRBV7-9; D gene: TRBD1; CDR3 protein: CASSFRQGADYEQYF; CDR3 DNA: TGTGCCAGCAGCTTCCGTCAGGGGGCTGATTACGAGCAGTACTTC
clone size: .; J gene: TRBJ2-4; V gene: TRBV10-1; D gene: .; CDR3 protein: CASSESARNIQYF; CDR3 DNA: TGCGCCAGCAGTGAGTCCGCTCGCAACATTCAGTACTTC
clone size: once; J gene: TRBJ2-7; V gene: TRBV6-5; D gene: .; CDR3 protein: CASGRDASYEQYF; CDR3 DNA: TGTGCCAGCGGAAGGGACGCCTCCTACGAGCAGTACTTC
clone size: .; J gene: TRBJ2-7; V gene: TRBV6-2/TRBV6-3; D gene: .; CDR3 protein: CASSYPRTAGYEQYF; CDR3 DNA: TGTGCCAGCAGTTACCCCAGGACAGCGGGCTACGAGCAGTACTTC
clone size: .; J gene: TRBJ2-7; V gene: TRBV24-1; D gene: TRBD1; CDR3 protein: CATSDPRTGPVYEQYF; CDR3 DNA: TGTGCCACCAGTGATCCGCGGACAGGGCCTGTATACGAGCAGTACTTC